The following is a T cell receptor (beta chain) sequence with its context. Its antigen is currently unknown. The data were taken from a study of cytomegalovirus exposure and HLA in healthy donors. A multiplex PCR was run with 60 Vbeta primers and 13 Jbeta primers. Original processing notes: Roughly 12 million of about 88 million unique TCR beta chains were shared, per a later count. Assay: immunoSEQ multiplex PCR; the TCRdb copy retains only in-frame clones and omits some. V and J calls plus clone size are reproduced from that table; the DNA served to infer D and trimming. There are about 90,000 clones in the sample; 65% to 85% occur only once, and approximately 3% lies in the top ten. Notes on the study in general: Apart from CMV serostatus, no immune exposure information was available. In most subjects, TCR beta sequences reportedly gave accurate predictions of HLA-A and HLA-B alleles.

This receptor was taken from a young man in good health and CMV-seronegative. Sequencing used PBMCs.

CDR3 DNA sequence: TGTGCCACCAGCAGAGGGACACTACACAGGGGACCGGGAGAGACCCAGTACTTC. This translates into CATSRGTLHRGPGETQYF. The chain is built from TRBV15 and TRBJ2-5, with 7 positions matching TRBD1. The junction had 15 bases not matched to a gene; V was cut back by 1 base and J by 4 bases. Germline V lookup: CDR1 LNHNV, CDR2 YYDKDF (reference sequence). This CDR3 region has 18 residues.